The rows below give T cell receptor beta chains drawn from one sample of a study of cytomegalovirus exposure and HLA in healthy donors. Clones were read by immunoSEQ multiplex PCR, and TCRdb kept only the in-frame ones, dropping some. Here the sample spans 80,000 to 95,000 clones, roughly 86% being singletons. The sequencing input was PBMCs. These receptors all stem from a young man in good health and CMV-seropositive. Each CDR3 is given with its conserved first and last residue. D genes are given only for firm matches. Size values are once, few and many counts, or a class for expanded clones, and some rows have none.

J gene	V gene	clone size	D gene	CDR3 DNA	CDR3 protein
TRBJ2-5	TRBV15	-	TRBD2	TGTGCCACCAGCAGATCCGTGGAGCGGGGACAAGAGACCCAGTACTTC	CATSRSVERGQETQYF
TRBJ2-7	TRBV27	-	TRBD2	TGTGCCAGCAGTCCTGGACTAGGCCTGTCCTACGAGCAGTACTTC	CASSPGLGLSYEQYF
TRBJ2-1	TRBV10-3	-	TRBD2	TGTGCCATCAGTGGGGGACTAGAGGGAAGCTCCTACAATGAGCAGTTCTTC	CAISGGLEGSSYNEQFF
TRBJ2-5	TRBV30	-	TRBD2	TGTGCCTGGTTGCTAGCGGGAGTCCGGGAGACCCAGTACTTC	CAWLLAGVRETQYF
TRBJ2-3	TRBV6-6	-	-	TGTGCCAGCAGTTATCCGGCAGGAACTAGCACAGATACGCAGTATTTT	CASSYPAGTSTDTQYF
TRBJ2-2	TRBV4-1	-	-	TGCGCCAGCAGCCAGAATTCATGGGGCCCGACCACCGGGGAGCTGTTTTTT	CASSQNSWGPTTGELFF
TRBJ1-1	TRBV18	-	-	TGTGCCAGCTCACCGGCGACGGGGAACACTGAAGCTTTCTTT	CASSPATGNTEAFF
TRBJ2-7	TRBV27	-	-	TGTGCCAGCAGTTTATACGCGGGGAACTACGAGCAGTACTTC	CASSLYAGNYEQYF
TRBJ1-2	TRBV28	-	-	TGTGCCAGCAGTTTCCCACAGGGCTACACCTTC	CASSFPQGYTF
TRBJ1-5	TRBV2	-	-	TGTGCCAGCAGTAAGGAGGGTCCCAATCAGCCCCAGCATTTT	CASSKEGPNQPQHF
TRBJ1-2	TRBV4-2	once	-	TGTGCCAGCCGCAAGGGGGGGGAGTTTCGGGACTATGGCTACACCTTC	CASRKGGEFRDYGYTF
TRBJ1-3	TRBV27	-	TRBD1	TGTGCCAGCAGTTTATCAGGTCACAGGGGACTCTCTGGAAACACCATATATTTT	CASSLSGHRGLSGNTIYF
TRBJ2-1	TRBV13	-	TRBD1	TGTGCCAGCAGCCCGGGACAGGGGCTCTACAATGAGCAGTTCTTC	CASSPGQGLYNEQFF
TRBJ2-1	TRBV2	once	-	TGTGCCAGCATGATGACTCAGTACAATGAGCAGTTCTTC	CASMMTQYNEQFF
TRBJ2-7	TRBV28	-	-	TGTGCCAGCAAGAAGGGGGGGTACGAGCAGTACTTC	CASKKGGYEQYF
TRBJ1-2	TRBV7-9	-	-	TGTGCCAGCAGCTTAGGAGGGTGGAATGGCTACACCTTC	CASSLGGWNGYTF
TRBJ1-1	TRBV9	-	TRBD1	TGTGCCAGCAGCGTAGATGGACAGGGGGACACTGAAGCTTTCTTT	CASSVDGQGDTEAFF
TRBJ2-2	TRBV10-3	-	-	TGTGCCACCTTAACCGGGACTAACACCGGGGAGCTGTTTTTT	CATLTGTNTGELFF
TRBJ1-2	TRBV7-9	once	TRBD1	TGTGCCAGCAGCCCCGGTCGCAGGGGGACTCGCTACACCTTC	CASSPGRRGTRYTF
TRBJ1-1	TRBV7-6	-	-	TGTGCCAGCAGCTCAGAATACACTGAAGCTTTCTTT	CASSSEYTEAFF